The clone carrying this T cell receptor (beta chain) has a handful of counts. Antigen specificity is unknown. The CDR3 sequence is 14 residues long. Germline V gene sequence: CDR1 SGHDN, CDR2 FVKESK. The V and J ends lost 2 bases and 4 bases respectively, with 8 bases between them. The sample belongs to a study of identical twins. TCRdb reanalysed the 5' RACE reads using MiXCR and keeps one entry per CDR3 protein. The repertoire includes 1.5 million to 2 million distinct CDR3 sequences, about 30% of them detected once, and around 0.25% sits in the top ten. Whole-study results and caveats: Cross-sectional statistics, not tracking of the same donors, supported the conclusions.

The receptor comes from a newborn girl in good health. The chain is built from TRBV14 and TRBJ2-2; weak D call: TRBD1 (5 bases). Input material: cord blood. CDR3 sequence reads: CASSQWQGTGELFF. Here the CDR3 DNA reads TGTGCCAGCAGCCAATGGCAGGGCACCGGGGAGCTGTTTTTT.